A selection of T cell receptor beta chains follows, all from one sample in a study of T cell repertoires in cytomegalovirus infection. TCRdb reprocessed the reads via MiXCR and lists one record per CDR3 protein. The data show over 300,000 distinct CDR3 sequences, roughly a sixth seen once. Material: PBMCs. The receptors here all came from a human donor in good health (CMV status not recorded). Some clones in this sample may be carry-over from other donors' samples. The CDR3 runs from the conserved cysteine through the conserved F or W. A D gene is named only where the DNA matches it firmly. Part of the rows lack a size; the others show once, few, many or a class for expanded clones.

d_call j_call v_call clone_size cdr3_nt cdr3_aa
TRBD1 TRBJ1-1 TRBV7-2 many TGTGCCAGCAGCGGACAGGGTTCCAACACTGAAGCTTTCTTT CASSGQGSNTEAFF
- TRBJ2-2 TRBV20-1 - TGCAGTGCTAGAGGGCAGGGCGCCGGGGAGCTGTTTTTT CSARGQGAGELFF
TRBD1 TRBJ1-6 TRBV4-3 many TGCGCCAGCAGCCAAGTTTTGTCAGGTCCAGGGGGTAATTCACCCCTCCACTTT CASSQVLSGPGGNSPLHF
- TRBJ2-3 TRBV7-9 - TGTGCCAGCAGCTCATATCGGGAACTAACTACCTCAGATACGCAGTATTTT CASSSYRELTTSDTQYF
TRBD1 TRBJ1-6 TRBV5-1 - TGCGCCAGCAGCGAATCCCCAGGGGGCTCCTCACCCCTCCACTTT CASSESPGGSSPLHF
- TRBJ2-3 TRBV12-3/TRBV12-4 few TGTGCCAGCAGTCCCGGTCTTTTTGGAGCCACAGATACGCAGTATTTT CASSPGLFGATDTQYF
TRBD2 TRBJ2-7 TRBV5-1 once TGCGCCAGCAGCTTGGGGCCCGGGACTAGCGAAAACGAGCAGTACTTC CASSLGPGTSENEQYF
- TRBJ2-5 TRBV7-9 many TGTGCCAGCACGCCCTTGGAGACCCAGTACTTC CASTPLETQYF
- TRBJ1-1 TRBV6-2/TRBV6-3 many TGTGCCAGCAGTTCAGGGCCGAGGATTGAAGCTTTCTTT CASSSGPRIEAFF
TRBD2 TRBJ2-7 TRBV12-3/TRBV12-4 - TGTGCCAGCAGTTATTGGGTCGGGGGGTTCGAGCAGTACTTC CASSYWVGGFEQYF
TRBD1 TRBJ2-7 TRBV3-1 - TGTGCCAGCAGCCAAGATCCAGGGGGAAACGAGCAGTACTTC CASSQDPGGNEQYF
- TRBJ2-1 TRBV7-9 few TGTGCCAGCAGCCCTCCCTGGGGGGGCGGGAATGAGCAGTTCTTC CASSPPWGGGNEQFF
TRBD2 TRBJ2-1 TRBV20-1 - TGCAGTGCTAGAGAGCGCCTAGCGGGGGGGTACAATGAGCAGTTCTTC CSARERLAGGYNEQFF
- TRBJ1-1 TRBV20-1 - TGCAGTGGAGAGAACGACCAGAACACTGAAGCTTTCTTT CSGENDQNTEAFF
- TRBJ1-1 TRBV7-9 - TGTGCCAGCAGCTTACCCCGTGGGAGCACTGAAGCTTTCTTT CASSLPRGSTEAFF
- TRBJ2-7 TRBV7-2 many TGTGCCAGCAGCTTTGGAGGGGTCTACGAGCAGTACTTC CASSFGGVYEQYF
- TRBJ2-1 TRBV12-3/TRBV12-4 many TGTGCCAGCAGTCGGGCCCCGGGACTCTACAATGAGCAGTTCTTC CASSRAPGLYNEQFF
- TRBJ2-1 TRBV7-9 few TGTGCCAGCAGCGGGGCCAACTCCTACAATGAGCAGTTCTTC CASSGANSYNEQFF
- TRBJ1-5 TRBV28 many TGTGCCAGCAGTTTCCCGGACTCGACTAGCAATCAGCCCCAGCATTTT CASSFPDSTSNQPQHF
TRBD1 TRBJ1-2 TRBV29-1 - TGCAGCGGAGGACAGGGGGCGGCCTATGGCTACACCTTC CSGGQGAAYGYTF
TRBD1 TRBJ1-4 TRBV2 few TGTGCCAGCAGTCGCCTTTCAGGGGGCAGGGCAACTAATGAAAAACTGTTTTTT CASSRLSGGRATNEKLFF
- TRBJ1-1 TRBV12-3/TRBV12-4 - TGTGCCAGCAGTTCTCATCTGGGGGGGCTCGGGAACACTGAAGCTTTCTTT CASSSHLGGLGNTEAFF
- TRBJ1-2 TRBV7-2 many TGTGCCAGCAGCTTAGAAGCAGCGGTCTATGGCTACACCTTC CASSLEAAVYGYTF
TRBD2 TRBJ2-3 TRBV29-1 once TGCAGCGTCTGCATGTTGGCAGAGGGACTAGCGTCGAGCACAGATACGCAGTATTTT CSVCMLAEGLASSTDTQYF
- TRBJ1-2 TRBV27 - TGTGCCAGCCGGGCGGAAAGAGCCTATGGCTACACCTTC CASRAERAYGYTF
- TRBJ2-2 TRBV5-5 - TGTGCCAGCAGCTCAGTCGCGACAAGCGACACCGGGGAGCTGTTTTTT CASSSVATSDTGELFF
- TRBJ1-1 TRBV4-1 many TGCGCCAGCAGCCAAGGACTGATTTGGACTGAAGCTTTCTTT CASSQGLIWTEAFF
- TRBJ1-1 TRBV7-9 - TGTGCCAGCAGCGCAGGGGAAGGGAACACTGAAGCTTTCTTT CASSAGEGNTEAFF
TRBD1 TRBJ1-2 TRBV12-3/TRBV12-4 - TGTGCCAGCAGTTGGACAGGGGAGGGGTATGGCTACACCTTC CASSWTGEGYGYTF
- TRBJ2-1 TRBV7-9 many TGTGCCAGCAGCTTGCTCGGGGGACGCTCCTACAATGAGCAGTTCTTC CASSLLGGRSYNEQFF
- TRBJ1-3 TRBV12-3/TRBV12-4 few TGTGCCAGCAGTCCGGACGATTGGAGCTCTGGAAACACCATATATTTT CASSPDDWSSGNTIYF
TRBD1 TRBJ2-7 TRBV29-1 few TGCAGCGTTGAAACAGGGGAAAACCTGTCCGAGCAGTACTTC CSVETGENLSEQYF
- TRBJ2-5 TRBV7-2 - TGTGCCAGCAGCTTTCCAAATCAAGAGACCCAGTACTTC CASSFPNQETQYF
- TRBJ2-5 TRBV7-2 many TGTGCCAGCAGCTTACCCTATCAGCAAGAGACCCAGTACTTC CASSLPYQQETQYF
TRBD1 TRBJ1-4 TRBV20-1 - TGCAGTGCTAGGACAGGGTCTAATGAAAAACTGTTTTTT CSARTGSNEKLFF
TRBD1 TRBJ2-2 TRBV7-9 - TGTGCCAGCAGCACCCAGACGACAGGGATCACCGGGGAGCTGTTTTTT CASSTQTTGITGELFF
TRBD2 TRBJ2-2 TRBV7-2 many TGTGCCAGCCAACGAGCGGGGGGCACCGGGGAGCTGTTTTTT CASQRAGGTGELFF
TRBD2 TRBJ2-4 TRBV20-1 - TGCAGTGCTAGGTCCGGGGGGGGCGAAAACATTCAGTACTTC CSARSGGGENIQYF
TRBD1 TRBJ2-2 TRBV7-8 few TGTGCCAGCAGCTTAAGTACGGGACAGGGGACGACGAACACCGGGGAGCTGTTTTTT CASSLSTGQGTTNTGELFF
TRBD2 TRBJ2-2 TRBV4-1 - TGCGCCAGCAGCCAAGAGACTAGCCTGACCGGGGAGCTGTTTTTT CASSQETSLTGELFF
- TRBJ1-1 TRBV20-1 - TGCAGTGCGATTACAGGGCGAGGGTACACTGAAGCTTTCTTT CSAITGRGYTEAFF
TRBD1 TRBJ1-3 TRBV7-2 - TGTGCCAGCAGCCCAGACAGGGCAACTGGAAACACCATATATTTT CASSPDRATGNTIYF
TRBD1 TRBJ2-7 TRBV6-1 many TGTGCCAGCAACCTTGGACAGGGGCTTTCCTACGAGCAGTACTTC CASNLGQGLSYEQYF
TRBD2 TRBJ2-1 TRBV2 few TGTGCCAGCAGTGGGGGACTAGCGGGGGGTAGTGATGAGCAGTTCTTC CASSGGLAGGSDEQFF
TRBD1 TRBJ1-5 TRBV5-1 - TGCGCCAGCAGCACAGGGACAGGGCATCAGCCCCAGCATTTT CASSTGTGHQPQHF
- TRBJ1-5 TRBV7-6 - TGTGCCAGCAGCCGGGATCCCGAAAGCCAGCCCCAGCATTTT CASSRDPESQPQHF
TRBD1 TRBJ2-7 TRBV6-5 many TGTGCCAGCAGTTACTCAAACAGGGGCTACGAGCAGTACTTC CASSYSNRGYEQYF
TRBD1 TRBJ1-1 TRBV10-3 - TGTGCCACCGTTAGACAGGGGGACACTGAAGCTTTCTTT CATVRQGDTEAFF
- TRBJ2-5 TRBV5-6 - TGTGCCAGCAGCTTGGATCCGGGACATCAAGAGACCCAGTACTTC CASSLDPGHQETQYF
- TRBJ1-2 TRBV7-2 few TGTGCCAGCAGCGCCGAACAGGTCTATGGCTACACCTTC CASSAEQVYGYTF
- TRBJ1-2 TRBV28 many TGTGCCGCCAGCATCCCCACCTACAGGGACGGTGGCTACACCTTC CAASIPTYRDGGYTF
- TRBJ2-7 TRBV7-9 few TGTGCCAGCAGCCCCGAGTACGAGCAGTACTTC CASSPEYEQYF
TRBD1 TRBJ1-6 TRBV20-1 - TGCAGTGCTAGAGATCTTAACACGGACAGGGATTCACCCCTCCACTTT CSARDLNTDRDSPLHF